The present T cell receptor (beta chain) was sequenced within a study of blood T cell repertoires in COVID-19. Study-wide background: Researchers got acute and convalescent COVID-19 samples from the United States, Italy and Spain.

The assay was immunoSEQ multiplex PCR, and TCRdb's table has in-frame clones only and misses some. The sample holds 120,000 to 150,000 clones, 88% seen once. The CDR3 extends over 13 amino acids. Germline values: CDR1 SNHLY, CDR2 FYNNEI. With V trimmed by 6 bases and J by 7 bases, 3 bases remained unmatched. Participants were placed into cohorts based on the clinical history they reported. This chain connects TRBV2 to TRBJ1-6; 7 bases are a match to TRBD1. The receptor was isolated from a woman in her twenties or thirties with acute COVID-19. What was sequenced was PBMCs or T cells enriched from blood (not recorded which). CDR3 sequence: CASREQGNSPLHF. CDR3 DNA sequence: TGTGCCAGCAGAGAACAGGGGAATTCACCCCTCCACTTT.